This T cell receptor (beta chain) derives from a study of brain T cells in children with intractable seizures. Time point here: blood from clinic visit 5 months post-surgery; TSC patient then seizure free. Sequencing was limited to surgery cases with top T cell transcript signatures in brain tissue. This table comes from immunoSEQ multiplex PCR, and its TCRdb copy is limited to in-frame clones, with some not included. The sample consists of around 340,000 clones, nearly 95% of them appearing once. Study-level findings and limits: HCMV serostatus was not known, and viral specificity came from CDR3 similarity only.

Points on this clone: The antigen remains unidentified.

The sequences come from peripheral blood, collected 5 to 6 months after surgery. The source is a boy in the first two years of life with tuberous sclerosis and intractable seizures.

CDR3 protein: CASSRRGASLRGTEAFF. The CDR3 nucleotides read TGTGCCAGCAGCCGACGCGGGGCCTCTCTCCGGGGCACTGAAGCTTTCTTT. The chain is built from TRBV3-1 (or the pseudogene TRBV3-2) and TRBJ1-1; a weak D match, TRBD1 (5 bases). V was trimmed by 4 bases and J by 4 bases, leaving 22 bases between them. Germline loops: CDR1 LGHDT, CDR2 YNNKEL (reference sequence). The CDR3 sequence is 17 residues long.